Following are 7 T cell receptor beta chains from one sample sequenced in a study of T-cell memory formation after mild COVID-19. TCRdb reprocessed the 5' RACE reads with MiXCR, giving one entry per CDR3 protein. The sample lists approximately 52,000 distinct CDR3 sequences; roughly a tenth were seen once. Sequencing used PBMCs or a T cell subset sorted from them (not recorded which). Receptor source: an adult woman who had mild COVID-19 (a few samples of this study predate the infection). Cell type and time point are not known.

The chain couples TRBV5-5 to TRBJ2-5, with D perhaps given as TRBD1 or TRBD2 (6 bases each). V lost 6 bases, J lost 4 bases, and 16 bases lay in between. CDR3 length: 14 residues. The V gene's germline CDR1 is SGHKS and CDR2 YYEKEE (reference sequence). The CDR3 loop is CASTWLGGGETQYF. The CDR3, as DNA: TGTGCCAGCACCTGGCTGGGGGGCGGAGAGACCCAGTACTTC.

This clonotype came up many times. V gene TRBV20-1 combines with J gene TRBJ2-3; 8 nucleotides align to TRBD2. Germline CDR1 DFQATT, CDR2 SNEGSKA (reference sequence). The trim removed 6 bases at V and 4 bases at J, leaving 12 bases unmatched. The CDR3 covers 15 residues. CDR3 sequence reads: CSANSGREVSDTQYF. CDR3 DNA sequence: TGCAGTGCCAATTCGGGGCGGGAGGTATCAGATACGCAGTATTTT.

This clonotype was seen ten or more times. V is TRBV3-1 and J is TRBJ2-7; D possibly corresponds to TRBD1 (6 bases). There are 17 residues in the CDR3. Germline lookup yields CDR1 LGHDT and CDR2 YNNKEL (reference sequence). Deletions cut 0 bases from V and 5 bases from J, with 20 bases between. The CDR3 loop is CASSQDLIQGYRNEQYF. The CDR3 DNA follows: TGTGCCAGCAGCCAAGACTTGATACAGGGATATCGCAACGAGCAGTACTTC.

This clonotype turned up a few times. The chain joins TRBV20-1 to TRBJ2-5; 7 bases agree with TRBD1. V lost 1 base to trimming and J lost 3 bases; unmatched junction nucleotides: 5. Germline V lookup: CDR1 DFQATT, CDR2 SNEGSKA (reference sequence). This CDR3 has 14 residues. CDR3 residues: CSARVWDRKETQYF. CDR3 sequence (DNA): TGCAGTGCTAGAGTCTGGGACAGAAAAGAGACCCAGTACTTC.

This clonotype was recorded a few times. The CDR3 loop reads CSARVKPSYNSPLHF. CDR3 DNA sequence: TGCAGTGCTAGAGTCAAACCCTCCTATAATTCACCCCTCCACTTT. The gene calls are TRBV20-1 and TRBJ1-6; D gene unclear. The germline V and J ends were trimmed by 1 base and 0 bases, with 7 bases remaining between them. Germline V gene lookup returns CDR1 DFQATT and CDR2 SNEGSKA (reference sequence). The CDR3 runs 15 residues.

This sequence joins TRBV7-9 and TRBJ1-4, with a weak D call TRBD1 (5 bases). This CDR3 region has 16 residues. Germline values: CDR1 SEHNR, CDR2 FQNEAQ (reference sequence). V was clipped by 5 bases and J by 4 bases, with 17 bases between them. CDR3 coding DNA: TGTGCCAGCAGCCTTAGCCGGGACCCAAATAATGAAAAACTGTTTTTT. Its translation is CASSLSRDPNNEKLFF. Filled out from reference TRBV7-9 and TRBJ1-4, the complete variable domain reads DTGVSQNPRHKITKRGQNVTFRCDPISEHNRLYWYRQTLGQGPEFLTYFQNEAQLEKSRLLSDRFSAERPKGSFSTLEIQRTEQGDSAMYLCASSLSRDPNNEKLFFGSGTQLSVL.

V usage is TRBV12-3 or TRBV12-4 and J usage is TRBJ2-1; 8 nucleotides match TRBD2. The CDR3 contains 16 residues. The junction had 7 bases not matched to a gene; V was cut back by 6 bases and J by 0 bases. As DNA, the CDR3 is TGTGCCAGCAGCAGACTAGCGCCTAGCTCCTACAATGAGCAGTTCTTC. Encoded protein: CASSRLAPSSYNEQFF.